The 20 T cell receptor beta chains reported below all come from one sample, sequenced in a study of T cells in Graves' hyperthyroidism and ophthalmopathy. TCR beta CDR3 region amplification was performed from RNA transcripts. RT-PCR in the first round (using the HTBI primer set) targeted the TCR CDR3. MiXCR was run by TCRdb on the multiplex PCR reads, yielding one entry per CDR3 protein. The data contain hundreds of thousands of distinct CDR3 sequences, 11% to 15% of them singletons. The sequenced material came from blood. These receptors came from a woman aged 18-35 years with Graves' hyperthyroidism.

This clonotype was recorded at least ten times. The chain uses TRBV4-3 and TRBJ2-7, with D tentatively TRBD2 (6 bases). This CDR3 contains 15 residues. V lost 4 bases and J lost 0, with 13 bases in between. Germline V lookup: CDR1 LGHNA, CDR2 YSLEER. The chain's CDR3 is CASSPTAGISYEQYF. CDR3 coding DNA: TGCGCCAGCAGCCCCACAGCGGGCATCTCCTACGAGCAGTACTTC.

This clonotype was found a few times. The V and J genes are TRBV5-1 and TRBJ2-7; 8 positions match TRBD2. The trim removed 5 bases at V and 6 bases at J, leaving 7 bases unmatched. The CDR3 has 13 residues. Looked up from germline, CDR1 is SGHRS and CDR2 is YFSETQ. This CDR3 is CASRPGLASEQYF. CDR3 DNA sequence: TGCGCCAGCAGACCCGGACTAGCTTCCGAGCAGTACTTC.

This clonotype was seen at least ten times. V gene TRBV20-1 combines with J gene TRBJ2-1, with D uncertain. Trimming took 6 bases from V and 8 from J, leaving 14 bases between them. The germline V gene has CDR1 DFQATT and CDR2 SNEGSKA (reference sequence). The CDR3 totals 12 residues. CDR3 sequence reads: CSARYSAHEQFF. The CDR3 DNA follows: TGCAGTGCCCGATATTCGGCCCATGAGCAGTTCTTC.

This clonotype was recorded many times. This chain connects TRBV20-1 to TRBJ2-3; 7 bases agree with TRBD1. The length of the CDR3 is 14 residues. With V trimmed by 5 bases and J by 2 bases, 7 bases remained unmatched. Germline-derived CDR1 and CDR2 are DFQATT and SNEGSKA (reference sequence). CDR3 loop: CSASDRRLTDTQYF. The CDR3 region has the DNA TGCAGTGCTTCGGACAGGCGACTCACAGATACGCAGTATTTT.

The gene calls are TRBV12-3 or TRBV12-4 and TRBJ2-1; 10 nucleotides agree with TRBD2. The CDR3 has 14 amino acids. The trim removed 6 bases at V and 9 bases at J, leaving 8 bases unmatched. CDR3 nucleotides: TGTGCCAGCAGCCGTAGCGGGGGGTGGGCTGAGCAGTTCTTC. Translating gives CASSRSGGWAEQFF.

This clonotype was seen a few times. A much larger clone differs by one base, so this may be a read error. This chain joins TRBV11-2 and TRBJ2-3; 10 nucleotides match TRBD2. CDR3 size: 17 residues. In germline, CDR1 is SGHAT, CDR2 FQNNGV. The CDR3 region is CANSPRTSGGYTDTQYF. The CDR3 DNA reads as TGTGCCAACAGCCCACGGACTAGCGGAGGTTACACAGATACGCAGTATTTT.

This clonotype was picked up many times. This chain uses TRBV6-1 with TRBJ2-3, with D uncertain. The CDR3 extends over 12 amino acids. Germline V gene data show CDR1 as MNHNS and CDR2 as SASEGT. Trimming stripped 4 bases from V and 2 bases from J, with 4 bases between. DNA of the CDR3: TGTGCCAGCAGTGTAGCCACAGATACGCAGTATTTT. The encoded protein is CASSVATDTQYF.

This clonotype was recorded a few times. V is TRBV29-1 and J is TRBJ2-7; D possibly uses TRBD1 or TRBD2 (5 bases each). Germline CDR1 and CDR2: SQVTM and ANQGSEA. The CDR3 sequence is 11 residues long. V was pared by 7 bases and J by 3 bases, with 10 bases between. CDR3 protein: CSGGTDYEQYF. CDR3 in DNA: TGCAGCGGGGGGACGGACTACGAGCAGTACTTC.

In its sample, this clonotype was seen many times. V is TRBV6-1 and J is TRBJ1-1; D not resolved. Germline assignment: CDR1 MNHNS and CDR2 SASEGT. The CDR3 is made up of 13 amino acids. V lost 5 bases, J lost 1 base, and 8 bases lay in between. This CDR3 is CASSYEGNTEAFF. Here the CDR3 DNA reads TGTGCCAGCAGTTACGAGGGGAACACTGAAGCTTTCTTT.

CDR3 amino acids: CACRRGGSGANVLTF. CDR3 nucleotide sequence: TGTGCCTGTAGAAGAGGGGGCTCTGGGGCCAACGTCCTGACTTTC. This chain links TRBV27 with TRBJ2-6, with D possibly being TRBD1 (6 bases). The CDR3 has 15 residues. V lost 11 bases to trimming and J lost 0 bases, with 14 bases between them. Per germline, CDR1 MNHEY and CDR2 SMNVEV (reference sequence). The entire variable domain, with the rest obtained from reference TRBV27 and TRBJ2-6, is as follows: EAQVTQNPRYLITVTGKKLTVTCSQNMNHEYMSWYRQDPGLGLRQIYYSMNVEVTDKGDVPEGYKVSRKEKRNFPLILESPSPNQTSLYFCACRRGGSGANVLTFGAGSRLTVL.

CDR3 residues: CASSDLEDLRGLNEKLFF. CDR3 nucleotides: TGTGCCAGCAGCGACCTTGAGGACCTTCGCGGTCTAAATGAAAAACTGTTTTTT. This chain connects TRBV2 to TRBJ1-4, with unresolved D. The CDR3 is 18 residues long. The V gene's germline CDR1 is SNHLY and CDR2 FYNNEI. The V end lost 6 bases, the J end lost 5 bases, and 25 bases lay between the germline ends.

This clonotype was picked up a small number of times. Mismatch with germline at one junction end may stem from a read error. The gene calls are TRBV7-9 and TRBJ2-1; 7 bases line up with TRBD1. This CDR3 has 15 amino acids. Germline CDR1 reads SEHNR; CDR2 reads FQNEAQ (reference sequence). The CDR3 spells CASSLALYRGNEQFF. The CDR3 nucleotides are TGTGCCAGCAGCCTAGCCCTCTACAGGGGAAATGAGCAGTTCTTC.

The sample holds a few counts of this clonotype. The chain is built from TRBV6-5 and TRBJ1-4; D uncertain. From germline, CDR1 is MNHEY and CDR2 SVGAGI. This CDR3 contains 16 residues. V was trimmed by 2 bases and J by 0 bases, leaving 10 bases between them. The CDR3 loop is CASSYPQDATNEKLFF. The CDR3 DNA follows: TGTGCCAGCAGTTACCCCCAGGATGCAACTAATGAAAAACTGTTTTTT.

This clonotype occurred many times. The V call is TRBV10-3, the J call TRBJ2-7; 9 positions agree with TRBD2. The germline gives CDR1 ENHRY, CDR2 SYGVKD. The length of the CDR3 is 17 residues. J lost 5 bases, V lost 3 bases, and 14 bases had no gene match. The DNA of the CDR3 is TGTGCCATCAGTGATTCCGCCGGGGCGGGAGGGATCGACGAGCAGTACTTC. This codes for CAISDSAGAGGIDEQYF.

This clonotype was counted ten times or more. The chain employs TRBV28 and TRBJ2-7; the match to TRBD2 covers 7 bases. CDR1 is MDHEN and CDR2 is SYDVKM in the germline V gene. This CDR3 contains 18 residues. V gave up 4 bases and J gave up 5 bases; unmatched junction bases: 20. This CDR3 reads CASSSSRLGEGLVDEQYF. For the CDR3, the DNA is TGTGCCAGCAGTTCCTCCCGATTGGGGGAGGGGTTGGTGGACGAGCAGTACTTC.

The sample holds many counts of this clonotype. J is TRBJ2-3 and V is TRBV29-1, with 10 bases fitting TRBD2. V dropped 5 bases and J dropped 5; count of bases not matched to a gene: 7. The CDR3 is 14 amino acids. Germline assignment: CDR1 SQVTM and CDR2 ANQGSEA. DNA for the CDR3: TGCAGCGTTTCTAGCGGGAGCCAGGGAGATACGCAGTATTTT. It yields the protein CSVSSGSQGDTQYF.

Turning to this clonotype: This may be a read error, as it is one base from a much larger clone. This chain connects TRBV6-1 to TRBJ2-7; 12 nucleotides line up with TRBD1. Germline values: CDR1 MNHNS, CDR2 SASEGT. CDR3 size: 15 residues. The CDR3 sequence: CASSGGTGGFYGQYF. CDR3 DNA: TGTGCCAGCAGTGGTGGGACAGGGGGCTTTTACGGGCAGTACTTC.

There are a few counts of this clonotype. This chain joins TRBV27 and TRBJ2-1; 8 bases line up with TRBD2. CDR3 size: 15 residues. CDR1 is MNHEY, CDR2 SMNVEV, per germline (reference sequence). V lost 5 bases and J lost 5; bases outside the gene matches: 8. The CDR3 spells CASSQIAGYNNEQFF. CDR3 DNA: TGTGCCAGCAGTCAAATAGCGGGATACAACAATGAGCAGTTCTTC.

This clonotype was seen repeatedly, ten times or more. The V gene is TRBV7-9, the J gene TRBJ2-3; 10 bases align to TRBD1. Per germline, CDR1 SEHNR and CDR2 FQNEAQ (reference sequence). Germline trimming cut 2 bases from V and 6 bases from J; bases unmatched to any gene: 5. The CDR3 sequence is 15 residues long. DNA for the CDR3: TGTGCCAGCAGCTTATGGGGACAGGGGCCCGATACGCAGTATTTT. Amino acids: CASSLWGQGPDTQYF. The full variable domain, its missing parts supplied by reference TRBV7-9 and TRBJ2-3, is DTGVSQNPRHKITKRGQNVTFRCDPISEHNRLYWYRQTLGQGPEFLTYFQNEAQLEKSRLLSDRFSAERPKGSFSTLEIQRTEQGDSAMYLCASSLWGQGPDTQYFGPGTRLTVL.

This clonotype was recorded many times. The chain is built from TRBV28 and TRBJ2-5; the match to TRBD1 covers 12 bases. Germline V gene lookup returns CDR1 MDHEN and CDR2 SYDVKM. Trimming removed 5 bases from V and 4 bases from J; junction bases left unmatched: 8. The CDR3 sequence is 16 residues long. Written as DNA, the CDR3 is TGTGCCAGCAGTCTCCTCTGGGACAGGGGGCGAGAGACCCAGTACTTC. It codes for CASSLLWDRGRETQYF.